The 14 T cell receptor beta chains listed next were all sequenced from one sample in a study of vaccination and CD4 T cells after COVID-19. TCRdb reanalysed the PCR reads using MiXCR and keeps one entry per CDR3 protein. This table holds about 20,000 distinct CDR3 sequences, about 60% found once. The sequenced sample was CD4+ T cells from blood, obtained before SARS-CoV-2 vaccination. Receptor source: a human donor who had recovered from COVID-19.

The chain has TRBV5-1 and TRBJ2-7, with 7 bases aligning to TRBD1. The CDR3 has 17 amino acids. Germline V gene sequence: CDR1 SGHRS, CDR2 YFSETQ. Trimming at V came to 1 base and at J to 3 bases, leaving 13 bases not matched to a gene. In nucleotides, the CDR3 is TGCGCCAGCAGCTTGCCCAAGGGGGCTTCCCCCTACTACGAGCAGTACTTC. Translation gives CASSLPKGASPYYEQYF.

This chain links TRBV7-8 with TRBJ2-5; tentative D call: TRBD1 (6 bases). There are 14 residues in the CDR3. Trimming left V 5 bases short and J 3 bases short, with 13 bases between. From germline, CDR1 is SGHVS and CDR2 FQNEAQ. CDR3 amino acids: CASSTTGNKETQYF. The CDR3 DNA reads TGTGCCAGCAGCACCACAGGGAATAAAGAGACCCAGTACTTC.

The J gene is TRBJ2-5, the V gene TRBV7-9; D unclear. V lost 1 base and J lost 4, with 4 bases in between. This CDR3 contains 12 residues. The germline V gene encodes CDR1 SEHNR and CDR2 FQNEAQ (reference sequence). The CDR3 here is CASSLVGETQYF. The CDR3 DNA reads TGTGCCAGCAGCTTAGTCGGAGAGACCCAGTACTTC. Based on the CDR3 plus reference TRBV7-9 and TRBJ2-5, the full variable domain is DTGVSQNPRHKITKRGQNVTFRCDPISEHNRLYWYRQTLGQGPEFLTYFQNEAQLEKSRLLSDRFSAERPKGSFSTLEIQRTEQGDSAMYLCASSLVGETQYFGPGTRLLVL.

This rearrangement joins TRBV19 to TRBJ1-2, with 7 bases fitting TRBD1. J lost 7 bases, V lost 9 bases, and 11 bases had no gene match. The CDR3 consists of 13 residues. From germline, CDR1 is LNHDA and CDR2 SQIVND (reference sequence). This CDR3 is CASRLGTVGGYTF. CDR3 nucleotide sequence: TGTGCCAGCAGACTGGGGACAGTAGGTGGCTACACCTTC.

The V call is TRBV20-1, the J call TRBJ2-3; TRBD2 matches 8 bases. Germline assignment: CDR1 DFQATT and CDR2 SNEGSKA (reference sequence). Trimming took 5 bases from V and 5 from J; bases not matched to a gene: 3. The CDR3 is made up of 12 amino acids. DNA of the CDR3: TGCAGTGCTCTTAGCGGGGTAGATACGCAGTATTTT. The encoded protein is CSALSGVDTQYF.

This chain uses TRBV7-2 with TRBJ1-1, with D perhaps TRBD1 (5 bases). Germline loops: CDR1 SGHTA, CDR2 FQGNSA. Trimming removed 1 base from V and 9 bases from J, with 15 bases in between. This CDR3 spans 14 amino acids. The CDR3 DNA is TGTGCCAGCAGCTTAGGCTGGGGCTCGACCCAAGCTTTCTTT. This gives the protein CASSLGWGSTQAFF.

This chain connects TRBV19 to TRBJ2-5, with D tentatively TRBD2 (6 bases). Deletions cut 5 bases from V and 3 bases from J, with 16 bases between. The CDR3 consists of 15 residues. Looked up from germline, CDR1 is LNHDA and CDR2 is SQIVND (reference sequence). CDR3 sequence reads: CASSRNSGGEETQYF. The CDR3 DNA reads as TGTGCCAGTAGTCGTAATAGCGGAGGAGAAGAGACCCAGTACTTC.

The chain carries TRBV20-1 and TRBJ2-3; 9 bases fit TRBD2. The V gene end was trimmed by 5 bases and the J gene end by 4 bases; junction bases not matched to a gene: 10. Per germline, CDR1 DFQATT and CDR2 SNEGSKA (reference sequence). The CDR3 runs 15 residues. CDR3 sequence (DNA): TGCAGTGCTGTTCGAGCGGGAGGCGAGTCAGATACGCAGTATTTT. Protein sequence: CSAVRAGGESDTQYF.

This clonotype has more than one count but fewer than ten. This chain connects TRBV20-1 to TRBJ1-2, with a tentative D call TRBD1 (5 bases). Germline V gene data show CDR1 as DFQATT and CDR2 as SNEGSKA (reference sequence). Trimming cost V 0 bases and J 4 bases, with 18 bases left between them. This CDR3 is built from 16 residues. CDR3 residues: CSAREEIQGSGYGYTF. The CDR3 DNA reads TGCAGTGCTAGAGAGGAAATTCAGGGTTCGGGCTATGGCTACACCTTC.

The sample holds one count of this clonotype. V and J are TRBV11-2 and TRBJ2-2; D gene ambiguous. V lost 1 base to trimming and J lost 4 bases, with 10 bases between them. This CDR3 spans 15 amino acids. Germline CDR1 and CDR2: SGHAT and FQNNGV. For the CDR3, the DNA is TGTGCCAGCAGCTTAGTTATGTTATCCACCGGGGAGCTGTTTTTT. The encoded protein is CASSLVMLSTGELFF.

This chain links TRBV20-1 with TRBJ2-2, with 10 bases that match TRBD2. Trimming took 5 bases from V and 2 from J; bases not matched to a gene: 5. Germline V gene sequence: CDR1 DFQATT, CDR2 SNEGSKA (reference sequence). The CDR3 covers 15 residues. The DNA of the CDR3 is TGCAGTGCTCCCCGGACTAGCGGAAACACCGGGGAGCTGTTTTTT. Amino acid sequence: CSAPRTSGNTGELFF.

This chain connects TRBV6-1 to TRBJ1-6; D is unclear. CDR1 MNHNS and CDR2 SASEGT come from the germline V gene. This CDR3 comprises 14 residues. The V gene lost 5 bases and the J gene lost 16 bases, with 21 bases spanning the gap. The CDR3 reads CASSRTRAVPSLHF. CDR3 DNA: TGTGCCAGCAGTAGAACCCGGGCCGTCCCGTCTCTCCACTTT.

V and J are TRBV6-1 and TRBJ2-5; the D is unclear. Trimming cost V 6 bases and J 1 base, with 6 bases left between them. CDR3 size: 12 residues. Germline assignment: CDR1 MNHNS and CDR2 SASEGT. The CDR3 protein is CASSFSQETQYF. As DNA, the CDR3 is TGTGCCAGCAGCTTCAGCCAAGAGACCCAGTACTTC.

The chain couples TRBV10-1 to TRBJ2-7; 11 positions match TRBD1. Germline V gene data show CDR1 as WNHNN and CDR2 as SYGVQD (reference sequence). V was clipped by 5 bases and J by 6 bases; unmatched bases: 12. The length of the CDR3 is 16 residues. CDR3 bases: TGCGCCAGCAGTTACACCATGGACAGGGGGCTTGGCGAGCAGTACTTC. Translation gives CASSYTMDRGLGEQYF.